This is a list of T cell receptor beta chains from one sample in a study of cytomegalovirus exposure and HLA in healthy donors. The assay was immunoSEQ multiplex PCR, and TCRdb's table has in-frame clones only and misses some. Counted here are some 160,000 clones, approximately 84% occurring once; the ten biggest clones make up roughly 6.2%. Sequences were obtained from PBMCs. The receptors originated from a male donor in good health and CMV-seropositive. Each CDR3 is given with its conserved first and last residue. A D gene is named only where the DNA matches it firmly. Not all rows give a size; the values are once, few, many and, for expanded clones, a class.

length,D,V,size,J,DNA,CDR3
16,TRBD1,TRBV28,-,TRBJ1-3,TGTGCCAGCAGTCTGTCGACAGGGACCAGTGGAAACACCATATATTTT,CASSLSTGTSGNTIYF
13,-,TRBV27,-,TRBJ2-1,TGTGCCAGCATGACAACGAGTCTTGGTGAGCAGTTCTTC,CASMTTSLGEQFF
15,TRBD2,TRBV9,-,TRBJ2-7,TGTGCCAGCAGCGTAGGCGGGAGGGCCGGAAACGAGCAGTACTTC,CASSVGGRAGNEQYF
16,-,TRBV7-2,-,TRBJ1-5,TGTGCCAGCAGCTTAGGGGGCGGGGGGGCAAGTCAGCCCCAGCATTTT,CASSLGGGGASQPQHF
15,-,TRBV9,-,TRBJ2-3,TGTGCCAGCAGCGTAGAGGGACACGCACAAGATACGCAGTATTTT,CASSVEGHAQDTQYF
13,-,TRBV6-1,-,TRBJ2-7,TGTGCCAGCAGTGCGTTGGCCCCCTACGAGCAGTACTTC,CASSALAPYEQYF
16,TRBD2,TRBV5-4,-,TRBJ2-1,TGTGCCAGCAGCTTGGATTCGAGCGGGAAAGCAAATGAGCAGTTCTTC,CASSLDSSGKANEQFF
19,-,TRBV7-2,few,TRBJ1-5,TGTGCCAGCAGCTTAGGCGTGTTCCAGGGACTGTATAGCAATCAGCCCCAGCATTTT,CASSLGVFQGLYSNQPQHF
11,TRBD1,TRBV29-1,-,TRBJ2-5,TGCAGCGGGGGACAGCAAGAGACCCAGTACTTC,CSGGQQETQYF
14,-,TRBV10-3,once,TRBJ2-2,TGTGCCATCAGTGTTGAATCAGGCACCGGGGAGCTGTTTTTT,CAISVESGTGELFF
15,TRBD1,TRBV28,-,TRBJ2-7,TGTGCCAGCAGTTCAGCTTCGACAGGGTTGAACGAGCAGTACTTC,CASSSASTGLNEQYF
15,-,TRBV5-8,-,TRBJ2-3,TGTGCCAGCAGCTTGATGGGGGCGAAAACAGATACGCAGTATTTT,CASSLMGAKTDTQYF
15,-,TRBV4-2,-,TRBJ2-6,TGTGCCAGCAGCCAAGTTAAATCTGGGGCCAACGTCCTGACTTTC,CASSQVKSGANVLTF
14,TRBD1,TRBV27,once,TRBJ2-7,TGTGCCAGCAGTCAAGGACAGGGAACCTACGAGCAGTACTTC,CASSQGQGTYEQYF
14,-,TRBV4-1,once,TRBJ2-7,TGCGCCAGCAGCCAATTTGGGAGCTCCTACGAGCAGTACTTC,CASSQFGSSYEQYF
14,TRBD2,TRBV6-6,-,TRBJ2-1,TGTGCCAGCAGTTACCCGGGACTAGGGGATGAGCAGTTCTTC,CASSYPGLGDEQFF
14,-,TRBV2,-,TRBJ1-5,TGTGCCAGCAGTGAAATGGGGGGAACGCAGCCCCAGCATTTT,CASSEMGGTQPQHF
14,-,TRBV7-3,-,TRBJ2-1,TGTGCCAGCAGCTTTGCAGGGACTTACAATGAGCAGTTCTTC,CASSFAGTYNEQFF
15,-,TRBV4-2,-,TRBJ2-5,TGTGCCAGCAGCCAAGTTCGGGGGACCCAAGAGACCCAGTACTTC,CASSQVRGTQETQYF
12,-,TRBV19,-,TRBJ1-5,TGTGCCAGTCAGAAAGTCGATCAGCCCCAGCATTTT,CASQKVDQPQHF
14,TRBD1,TRBV2,-,TRBJ2-3,TGTGCCAGCAGTGAAGGGGGGACAGCAGATACGCAGTATTTT,CASSEGGTADTQYF
13,-,TRBV6-5,-,TRBJ1-1,TGTGCCAGCAGACAGGGCCCCAACACTGAAGCTTTCTTT,CASRQGPNTEAFF
16,TRBD2,TRBV7-3,-,TRBJ2-1,TGTGCCAGCAGCTCCCTAGCGGGAGAGTCCTACAATGAGCAGTTCTTC,CASSSLAGESYNEQFF
12,-,TRBV18,few,TRBJ2-7,TGTGCCAGCTCACCAGCCAGCGGCGAGCAGTACTTC,CASSPASGEQYF
15,-,TRBV6-6,-,TRBJ1-1,TGTGCCAGCAGTTCCTATACAGTTAAGAACACTGAAGCTTTCTTT,CASSSYTVKNTEAFF
16,TRBD1,TRBV5-1,-,TRBJ2-5,TGCGCCAGCAGCGTTCGGGACAGGGCTGTTGGAGAGACCCAGTACTTC,CASSVRDRAVGETQYF
16,TRBD1,TRBV5-1,few,TRBJ1-5,TGCGCCAGCAGCTTGGCAGCAGGGGGCGTAGGTCAGCCCCAGCATTTT,CASSLAAGGVGQPQHF
16,-,TRBV4-2,-,TRBJ1-4,TGTGCCAGCAGCCAAGGCCGGGAGCCAACTAATGAAAAACTGTTTTTT,CASSQGREPTNEKLFF